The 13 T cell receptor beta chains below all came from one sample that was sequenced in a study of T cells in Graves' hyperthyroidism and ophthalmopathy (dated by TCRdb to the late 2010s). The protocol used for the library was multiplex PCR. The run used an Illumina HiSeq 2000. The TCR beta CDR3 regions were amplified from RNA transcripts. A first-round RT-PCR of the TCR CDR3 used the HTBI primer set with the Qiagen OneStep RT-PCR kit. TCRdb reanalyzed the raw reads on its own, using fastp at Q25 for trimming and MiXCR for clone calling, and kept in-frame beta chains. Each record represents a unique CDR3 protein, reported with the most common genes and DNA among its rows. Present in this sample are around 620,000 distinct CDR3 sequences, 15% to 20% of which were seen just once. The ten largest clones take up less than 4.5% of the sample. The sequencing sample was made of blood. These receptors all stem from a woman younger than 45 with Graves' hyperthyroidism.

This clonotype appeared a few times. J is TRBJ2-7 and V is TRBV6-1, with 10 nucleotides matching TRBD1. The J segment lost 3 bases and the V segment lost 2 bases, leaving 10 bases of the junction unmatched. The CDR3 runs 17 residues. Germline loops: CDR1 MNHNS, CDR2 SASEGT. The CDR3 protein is CASSERAGTGVFYEQYF. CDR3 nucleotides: TGTGCCAGCAGTGAAAGGGCAGGGACAGGGGTATTCTACGAGCAGTACTTC.

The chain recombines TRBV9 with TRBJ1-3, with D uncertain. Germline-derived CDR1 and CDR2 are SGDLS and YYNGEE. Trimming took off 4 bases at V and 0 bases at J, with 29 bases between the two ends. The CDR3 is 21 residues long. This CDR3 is CASSPRWAGPLQLLSGNTIYF. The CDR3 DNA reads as TGTGCCAGCAGCCCCCGTTGGGCAGGACCACTCCAACTCCTCTCTGGAAACACCATATATTTT. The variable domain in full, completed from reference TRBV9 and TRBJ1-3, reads DSGVTQTPKHLITATGQRVTLRCSPRSGDLSVYWYQQSLDQGLQFLIQYYNGEERAKGNILERFSAQQFPDLHSELNLSSLELGDSALYFCASSPRWAGPLQLLSGNTIYFGEGSWLTVV.

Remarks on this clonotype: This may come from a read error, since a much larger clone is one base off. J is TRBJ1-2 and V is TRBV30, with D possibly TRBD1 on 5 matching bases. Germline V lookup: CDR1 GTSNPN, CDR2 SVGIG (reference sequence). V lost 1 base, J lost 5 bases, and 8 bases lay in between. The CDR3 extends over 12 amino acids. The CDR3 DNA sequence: TGTGCCTGGAGTGCCGGGGGATATGGCTACACCTTC. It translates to CAWSAGGYGYTF.

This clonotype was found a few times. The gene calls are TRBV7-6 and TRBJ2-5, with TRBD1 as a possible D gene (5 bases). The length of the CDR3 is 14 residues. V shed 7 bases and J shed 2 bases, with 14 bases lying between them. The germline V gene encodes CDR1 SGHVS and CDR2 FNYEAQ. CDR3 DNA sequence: TGTGCCAGCATCACCTGGGGCAGGCAAGAGACCCAGTACTTC. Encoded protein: CASITWGRQETQYF.

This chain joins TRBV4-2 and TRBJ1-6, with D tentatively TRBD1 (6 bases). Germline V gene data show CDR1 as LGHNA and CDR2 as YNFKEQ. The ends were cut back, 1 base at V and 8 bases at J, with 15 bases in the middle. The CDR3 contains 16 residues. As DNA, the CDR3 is TGTGCCAGCAGCCAAGTACAACAGGGAGGTTATTCACCCCTCCACTTT. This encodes CASSQVQQGGYSPLHF.

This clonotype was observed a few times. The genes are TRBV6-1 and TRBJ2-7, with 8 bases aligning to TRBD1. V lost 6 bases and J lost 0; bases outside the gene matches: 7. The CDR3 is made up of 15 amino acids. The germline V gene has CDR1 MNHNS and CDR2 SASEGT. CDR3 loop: CASRKGTGDSYEQYF. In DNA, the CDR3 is TGTGCCAGCAGAAAGGGGACAGGAGACTCCTACGAGCAGTACTTC.

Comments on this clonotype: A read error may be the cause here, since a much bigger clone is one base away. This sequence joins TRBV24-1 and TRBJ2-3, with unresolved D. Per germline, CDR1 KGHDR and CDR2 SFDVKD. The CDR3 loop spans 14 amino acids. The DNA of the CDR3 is TGTGCCGCCAGTGAACGACACTACACAGATACGCAGTATTTT. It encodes CAASERHYTDTQYF.

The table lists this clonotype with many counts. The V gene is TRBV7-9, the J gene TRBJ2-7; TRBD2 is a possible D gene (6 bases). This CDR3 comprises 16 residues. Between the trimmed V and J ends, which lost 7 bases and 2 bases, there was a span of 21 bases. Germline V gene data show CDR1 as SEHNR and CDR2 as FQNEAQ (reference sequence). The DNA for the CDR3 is TGTGCCAGCACGTCTGCAAGCGGGTCACAACCCTACGAGCAGTACTTC. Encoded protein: CASTSASGSQPYEQYF. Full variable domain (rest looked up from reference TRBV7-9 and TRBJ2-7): DTGVSQNPRHKITKRGQNVTFRCDPISEHNRLYWYRQTLGQGPEFLTYFQNEAQLEKSRLLSDRFSAERPKGSFSTLEIQRTEQGDSAMYLCASTSASGSQPYEQYFGPGTRLTVT.

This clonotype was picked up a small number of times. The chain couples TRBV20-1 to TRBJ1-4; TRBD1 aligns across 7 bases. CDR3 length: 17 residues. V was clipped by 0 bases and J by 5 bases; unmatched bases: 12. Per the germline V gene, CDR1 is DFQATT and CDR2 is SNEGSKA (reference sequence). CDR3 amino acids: CSARDRTGDLKNEKLFF. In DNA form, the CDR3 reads TGCAGTGCTAGAGATAGGACAGGAGACCTGAAAAATGAAAAACTGTTTTTT.

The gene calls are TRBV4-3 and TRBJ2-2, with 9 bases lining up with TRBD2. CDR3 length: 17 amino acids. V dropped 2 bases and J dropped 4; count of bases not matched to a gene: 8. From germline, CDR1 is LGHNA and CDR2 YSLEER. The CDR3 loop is CASSQRSGTSRTGELFF. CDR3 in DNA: TGCGCCAGCAGCCAACGAAGTGGGACTAGCCGCACCGGGGAGCTGTTTTTT.

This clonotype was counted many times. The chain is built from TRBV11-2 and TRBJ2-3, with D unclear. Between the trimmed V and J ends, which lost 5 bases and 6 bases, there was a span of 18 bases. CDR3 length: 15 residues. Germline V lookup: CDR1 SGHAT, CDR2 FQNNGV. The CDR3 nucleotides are TGTGCCAGCAGCCCCATCTGGACCGCCGTGGATACGCAGTATTTT. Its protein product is CASSPIWTAVDTQYF.

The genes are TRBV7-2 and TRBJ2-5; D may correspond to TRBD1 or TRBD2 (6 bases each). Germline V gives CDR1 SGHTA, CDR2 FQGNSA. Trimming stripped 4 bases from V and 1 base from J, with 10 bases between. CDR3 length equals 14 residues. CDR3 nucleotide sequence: TGTGCCAGCAGCTGGCGGGACACCCAAGAGACCCAGTACTTC. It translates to CASSWRDTQETQYF.

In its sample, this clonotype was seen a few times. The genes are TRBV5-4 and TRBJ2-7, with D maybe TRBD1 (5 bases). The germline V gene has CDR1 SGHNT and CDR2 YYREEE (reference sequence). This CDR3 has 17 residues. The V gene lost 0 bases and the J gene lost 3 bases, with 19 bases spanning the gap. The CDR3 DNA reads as TGTGCCAGCAGCTTGGGTCCAGGGTCAATCCAAAACTACGAGCAGTACTTC. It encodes CASSLGPGSIQNYEQYF.